One sample yielded the 20 T cell receptor delta chains listed below, sequenced in a study of gamma-delta chains in newborns, infants, children. TCRdb re-processed the reads via CATT. The top ten hold 15% to 19% of the sample, which has roughly 7,100 delta-chain clones, 0.5% to 0.85% seen once. Source material: blood. The source is a child who was a newborn, infant or young child, either healthy, febrile or measles-vaccinated (not recorded which).

This clone was observed a handful of times. This may be a read error: a much more frequent sequence differs by one nucleotide. In the same sample, other DNA sequences code for this CDR3. The chain carries TRDV2 and TRDJ3; D not certain. Germline CDR1 is GEAIGNYY and CDR2 is EKD. The CDR3 contains 18 residues. DNA for the CDR3: TGTGCCTGCGACACCGTGACTGTGAGCTCCTGGGACACCCGACAGATGTTTTTC. Its protein is CACDTVTVSSWDTRQMFF.

This clone has a handful of counts. The protein in TCRdb stems from a much larger clone and differs at residue 12 from this DNA's translation, likely a read error; here the protein is translated from the DNA. The chain uses TRDV2 and TRDJ3; 9 positions agree with TRDD3. Unmatched junction bases numbered 13, after V lost 3 bases and J lost 2 bases. The CDR3 is 20 residues long. CDR1 is GEAIGNYY and CDR2 is EKD in the germline V gene. This CDR3 reads CACDSVLGDLSPWDTRQMFF. The CDR3 DNA reads TGTGCCTGTGACTCCGTACTGGGGGACTTGAGCCCCTGGGACACCCGACAGATGTTTTTC.

Worth noting for this clone: Just one base apart from a much larger clone, this may be a read error. The sample has other DNA sequences that encode this CDR3 too. The genes are TRDV2 and TRDJ3, with TRDD3 matching over 10 bases. This CDR3 is built from 17 residues. Per germline, CDR1 GEAIGNYY and CDR2 EKD. CDR3 in amino acids: CACDKLGDRWDTRQMFF. The CDR3 DNA sequence: TGTGCCTGTGACAAACTGGGGGATCGCTGGGACACCCGTCAGATGTTTTTC.

With respect to this clone: The protein given in TCRdb and the translation of the DNA differ at residue 8, and the sequence presented here derives from the DNA. V gene TRDV2 combines with J gene TRDJ3; D uncertain. V shed 3 bases and J shed 0 bases, with 14 bases lying between them. CDR3 length: 18 amino acids. In germline, CDR1 is GEAIGNYY, CDR2 EKD. CDR3 sequence (DNA): TGTGCCTGTGACCCCGTTAAATCCGACTCCTGGGACACCCGACAGATGTTTTTC. As protein: CACDPVKSDSWDTRQMFF.

As concerns this clone: A much larger clone differs from this one at a single base, so this may be a read error. This chain uses TRDV3 with TRDJ4, with TRDD3 identical over 12 bases. This CDR3 comprises 15 residues. The germline V gene has CDR1 TVYSNPD and CDR2 GDNSRS (reference sequence). Losses at the gene ends were 2 bases for V and 1 base for J; bases not matched to a gene: 8. The CDR3 DNA reads TGTGCCTTTCTTACTGGGGGATACTCCCTCAGACCCCTGATCTTT. Its translation: CAFLTGGYSLRPLIF.

With respect to this clone: The TCRdb protein comes from a much larger clone and disagrees with this DNA's translation at residues 12 and 16, likely due to a read error; the protein given here is derived from the DNA. The chain is built from TRDV2 and TRDJ3; 10 positions match TRDD3. Germline CDR1 and CDR2: GEAIGNYY and EKD. The CDR3 covers 18 residues. CDR3 in DNA: TGTGCCTGTGACACCGGGGGATACGGCTCCTGGTACACCCGACAGACGTTTTTC. It specifies CACDTGGYGSWYTRQTFF.

Details on this clone: One end of the junction is discordant with germline, which a read error may explain. The sample holds other DNA sequences that translate to the same CDR3. The chain uses TRDV2 and TRDJ2; D is possibly TRDD3 (6 bases). Germline V gene data show CDR1 as GEAIGNYY and CDR2 as EKD. This CDR3 is built from 15 residues. CDR3 protein: CACDTVGALTAHLFF. CDR3 in DNA: TGTGCCTGTGACACCGTGGGGGCTTTGACAGCACACCTCTTCTTT.

Within the sample, this clone is medium-sized. Additional DNA sequences in this sample encode the identical CDR3. The V and J genes are TRDV2 and TRDJ3, with 8 bases fitting TRDD3. V shed 2 bases and J 0 bases; nucleotides not matched to a gene: 5. The CDR3 is 18 residues long. Germline CDR1 reads GEAIGNYY; CDR2 reads EKD. The CDR3 sequence is CACDNAGGSSWDTRQMFF. The CDR3 DNA is TGTGCCTGTGACAACGCTGGGGGAAGCTCCTGGGACACCCGACAGATGTTTTTC.

To note about this clone: A far larger clone differs by one base, so this is likely a read error. This sample also contains other DNA sequences that code for the same CDR3. The chain employs TRDV2 and TRDJ2, with D perhaps TRDD3 (6 bases). The V and J ends lost 3 bases and 8 bases respectively, with 15 bases between them. The CDR3 has 14 amino acids. Looked up from germline, CDR1 is GEAIGNYY and CDR2 is EKD. The CDR3 DNA is TGTGCCTGTGACGCCCTGGGGATCAGGGCACAACTCTTCTTT. This gives the protein CACDALGIRAQLFF.

This clone has a handful of counts. TCRdb records a much larger clone's protein for this DNA, with a difference at residue 7 that likely arises from a read error; the protein given is the translation of the DNA. This chain uses TRDV2 with TRDJ3; no clear D gene. There are 13 residues in the CDR3. CDR1 and CDR2 (germline): GEAIGNYY, EKD. CDR3 DNA sequence: TGTGCCTGTGACACCTGGTACACCCGACAGATGTTTTTC. It codes for CACDTWYTRQMFF.

This clone was seen a handful of times. This may arise from a read error, as a much more abundant clone is one base away. DNA for the CDR3: TGTGCCTGTGACACATGGGGGGACGCAGGGGCACAACACTTCTTT. It encodes CACDTWGDAGAQHFF. The chain combines TRDV2 with TRDJ2, with TRDD3 as a possible D gene (6 bases). Germline V gene data show CDR1 as GEAIGNYY and CDR2 as EKD. The CDR3 is 15 amino acids.

By sample share, this clone is medium-sized. The chain links TRDV2 to TRDJ3; 12 bases agree with TRDD3. V was clipped by 3 bases and J by 4 bases; unmatched bases: 6. The CDR3 is made up of 18 amino acids. CDR1 and CDR2 (germline): GEAIGNYY, EKD. The CDR3 here is CACDVLGDTSWDTRQMFF. In nucleotides, the CDR3 is TGTGCCTGTGACGTACTGGGGGATACCTCTTGGGACACCCGACAGATGTTTTTC.

This clone turned up a few times. TCRdb lists the protein of a much larger clone for this DNA, which differs at residue 5, so this is likely a read error; the protein given here is translated from the DNA itself. The gene calls are TRDV2 and TRDJ1, with 11 bases that match TRDD3. The CDR3 is 18 amino acids. J was trimmed by 0 bases and V by 3 bases; bases with no gene match: 11. Germline-derived CDR1 and CDR2 are GEAIGNYY and EKD. The CDR3 DNA reads TGTGCCTGTGACTCCCTACTGGGGGATATGGAGTACACCGATAAACTCATCTTT. Protein: CACDSLLGDMEYTDKLIF.

Points on this clone: This likely stems from a read error, as it lies one base from a far larger clone. The rearrangement links TRDV2 to TRDJ3; 8 positions match TRDD3. CDR1 and CDR2 (germline): GEAIGNYY, EKD. The J segment lost 1 base and the V segment lost 2 bases, leaving 3 bases of the junction unmatched. The CDR3 consists of 17 residues. CDR3 DNA sequence: TGTGCCTGTGACAGTGCTGGGGGATCCTGGGACACCCGACAGATGTTTTTC. It encodes CACDSAGGSWDTRQMFF.

This clone was seen only a few times. This likely traces to a read error, being one base from a far larger clone. Other DNA sequences in this specimen translate into the identical CDR3. The chain is built from TRDV2 and TRDJ1; 7 nucleotides align to TRDD3. Germline V gene sequence: CDR1 GEAIGNYY, CDR2 EKD. This CDR3 spans 16 amino acids. The CDR3 coding sequence is TGTGCCTGTGACACTTTATCCACTGGGGTTGGCGATAAACTCATCTTC. This translates into CACDTLSTGVGDKLIF.

Notes on this clone: Possible read error: a much larger clone is one base away. The chain recombines TRDV2 with TRDJ1, with D unresolved. The CDR3 contains 16 residues. Germline V gene lookup returns CDR1 GEAIGNYY and CDR2 EKD. CDR3 sequence: CARDTRIWRGTDKLIF. In nucleotides, the CDR3 is TGTGCCCGTGACACAAGGATCTGGAGGGGCACCGATAAACTCATCTTT.

By proportion, this clone is medium-sized. V gene TRDV2 combines with J gene TRDJ1; D perhaps matches TRDD3 (6 bases). V lost 0 bases, J lost 0 bases, and 19 bases lay in between. Germline CDR1 is GEAIGNYY and CDR2 is EKD. This CDR3 contains 18 residues. CDR3 in amino acids: CACDTGAEGGPYTDKLIF. Here the CDR3 DNA reads TGTGCCTGTGACACCGGCGCAGAGGGGGGACCTTACACCGATAAACTCATCTTT.

On this clone: This is likely an artifact of a read error, given a far larger clone one base away. Other nucleotide sequences in the sample specify the same CDR3. This rearrangement joins TRDV2 to TRDJ2, with a weak D call TRDD3 (6 bases). Per germline, CDR1 GEAIGNYY and CDR2 EKD. The CDR3 covers 14 residues. CDR3 DNA sequence: TGTGCCTGTGACACGGTGGGGGGGACAGCGCAACTCTTCTTT. This gives the protein CACDTVGGTAQLFF.

A remark on this clone: TCRdb pairs this DNA with a much larger clone's protein that differs at residue 8, likely a read error; the protein shown was translated from the DNA. This chain links TRDV2 with TRDJ3; 8 bases map to TRDD3. CDR3 length equals 19 residues. Germline-derived CDR1 and CDR2 are GEAIGNYY and EKD. Trimming removed 3 bases from V and 0 bases from J; junction bases left unmatched: 9. CDR3 amino acids: CACDQLGASNSWDTRQMFF. In DNA, the CDR3 is TGTGCCTGTGACCAACTGGGGGCGTCGAACTCCTGGGACACCCGACAGATGTTTTTC.

This clone was counted at least ten times. A much bigger clone sits one base away, suggesting this may be a read error. J is TRDJ2 and V is TRDV2; TRDD3 matches 8 bases. Germline-derived CDR1 and CDR2 are GEAIGNYY and EKD. The CDR3 totals 14 residues. CDR3 loop: CACDTWGMTAQPFF. As DNA, the CDR3 is TGTGCCTGTGACACCTGGGGGATGACAGCACAACCCTTCTTT.